Described below is a single TCR beta chain sequence and its context. Its target is unknown. CDR3 and TCR beta VDJ profiling relied on genomic DNA as the template. One entry per CDR3 protein results from TCRdb running MiXCR on the reads. The sample carries 150,000 to 200,000 distinct CDR3 sequences, roughly 40% recorded once. The CDR3 loop spans 17 amino acids. The V gene end was trimmed by 4 bases and the J gene end by 6 bases; junction bases not matched to a gene: 13. CDR1 MNHNS and CDR2 SASEGT come from the germline V gene. These data come from a study of CD8+CD57+ T cells in acquired aplastic anemia. In the study overall: Some 9.9 million reads, on average, were obtained for CD4+ cells from healthy donors. Study-level results: No significant difference in CD8+ Simpson's diversity was found between patients and controls.

The sequence came from a human donor in good health. This chain links TRBV6-1 with TRBJ2-2; 8 bases are shared with TRBD2. The sample comprised sorted CD4+, CD8+, or CD8+CD57+ T cells (not recorded which) from PBMCs. The CDR3 sequence: CASSGTVAGPLPGELFF. The CDR3 DNA is TGTGCCAGCAGTGGCACCGTAGCGGGGCCACTCCCCGGGGAGCTGTTTTTT.